The 15 T cell receptor beta chains below come from one sample, sequenced in a study of T cell changes during pregnancy in multiple sclerosis. The assay was immunoSEQ multiplex PCR, and TCRdb's table has in-frame clones only and misses some. The data contain 50,000 to 60,000 clones, 80% to 95% of them singletons. Material: CD4+ T cells from peripheral blood mononuclear cells, obtained in the second trimester of pregnancy. These TCRs come from a female donor with multiple sclerosis, enrolled in a pregnancy study.

The V gene is TRBV11-2, the J gene TRBJ2-5; the D is unclear. The CDR3 has 11 amino acids. V was trimmed by 5 bases and J by 8 bases, leaving 9 bases between them. Germline loops: CDR1 SGHAT, CDR2 FQNNGV. The CDR3 here is CASSLSVTQYF. The CDR3 DNA follows: TGTGCCAGCAGCCTCAGTGTCACCCAGTACTTC.

This sequence joins TRBV4-2 and TRBJ1-2, with D possibly TRBD1 on 5 matching bases. CDR3 length equals 21 residues. The germline gives CDR1 LGHNA, CDR2 YNFKEQ. The V and J ends lost 0 bases and 4 bases respectively, with 30 bases between them. In nucleotides, the CDR3 is TGTGCCAGCAGCCAAGATGTTATTCAGGGTTCGGGCCCCGGTGGGGTCTATGGCTACACCTTC. It translates to CASSQDVIQGSGPGGVYGYTF.

The V call is TRBV5-1, the J call TRBJ2-1, with D possibly TRBD1 on 6 matching bases. The germline V gene encodes CDR1 SGHRS and CDR2 YFSETQ. This CDR3 contains 15 residues. Trimming cost V 4 bases and J 5 bases, with 16 bases left between them. CDR3 region: CASSIQGSYDNEQFF. The CDR3 coding sequence is TGCGCCAGCAGCATTCAGGGGTCGTACGACAATGAGCAGTTCTTC.

The chain is built from TRBV7-8 and TRBJ1-1; D unresolved. Trimming cost V 7 bases and J 1 base, with 13 bases left between them. The CDR3 has 14 amino acids. Germline V gives CDR1 SGHVS, CDR2 FQNEAQ. The CDR3 sequence: CASTLERGNTEAFF. The CDR3 DNA sequence: TGTGCCAGCACCTTGGAGCGGGGGAACACTGAAGCTTTCTTT.

This clone was seen only once. The chain employs TRBV7-8 and TRBJ1-5; 7 positions agree with TRBD1. This CDR3 spans 20 amino acids. From germline, CDR1 is SGHVS and CDR2 FQNEAQ. V gave up 5 bases and J gave up 0 bases; unmatched junction bases: 19. The CDR3 region has the DNA TGTGCCAGCAGCCGACCCAGGACAGGACCGAGGGGTTATAGCAATCAGCCCCAGCATTTT. This codes for CASSRPRTGPRGYSNQPQHF.

V usage is TRBV10-3 and J usage is TRBJ1-1; D not resolved. Between the trimmed V and J ends, which lost 10 bases and 5 bases, there was a span of 17 bases. This CDR3 has 13 residues. Germline assignment: CDR1 ENHRY and CDR2 SYGVKD. CDR3 bases: TGTGCCACCTCTCTGGAGGAGGTAACTGAAGCTTTCTTT. Amino acids: CATSLEEVTEAFF.

The chain combines TRBV5-1 with TRBJ1-6; TRBD1 matches at 7 bases. V lost 4 bases, J lost 6 bases, and 7 bases stayed unmatched. Germline values: CDR1 SGHRS, CDR2 YFSETQ. There are 15 residues in the CDR3. DNA for the CDR3: TGCGCCAGCAGCGCGGACAGGCCACTTAATTCACCCCTCCACTTT. As protein: CASSADRPLNSPLHF.

The gene calls are TRBV7-9 and TRBJ1-3; D is uncertain. The CDR3 loop spans 13 amino acids. The germline V gene encodes CDR1 SEHNR and CDR2 FQNEAQ (reference sequence). V was cut by 4 bases and J by 5 bases, with 9 bases left in between. The CDR3 sequence is CASSSEVRNTIYF. The CDR3 DNA reads as TGTGCCAGCAGCTCCGAGGTTCGAAACACCATATATTTT.

The chain is built from TRBV30 and TRBJ1-5; D ambiguous. Germline V gene lookup returns CDR1 GTSNPN and CDR2 SVGIG (reference sequence). The CDR3 spans 11 residues. With 5 bases removed from V and 7 bases from J, the gap between germline ends came to 9 bases. Here the CDR3 reads CAWGREQPQHF. The CDR3 DNA reads as TGTGCCTGGGGCCGGGAGCAGCCCCAGCATTTT.

A few counts support this clone. The J gene is TRBJ1-6, the V gene TRBV18, with 8 nucleotides matching TRBD1. The germline gives CDR1 KGHSH, CDR2 LQKENI. The CDR3 spans 15 residues. Trimming at V came to 3 bases and at J to 11 bases, leaving 9 bases not matched to a gene. As DNA, the CDR3 is TGTGCCAGCTCACCTACCGGGACAGGCGGTGCACCCCTCCACTTT. This translates into CASSPTGTGGAPLHF.

The chain couples TRBV2 to TRBJ1-2; 10 bases line up with TRBD1. This CDR3 spans 14 amino acids. Germline trimming cut 7 bases from V and 8 bases from J; bases unmatched to any gene: 10. Per the germline V gene, CDR1 is SNHLY and CDR2 is FYNNEI. Here the CDR3 reads CASTEGTGVRGYTF. The CDR3, as DNA: TGTGCCAGCACCGAGGGGACAGGGGTACGGGGCTACACCTTC.

The V gene is TRBV7-8, the J gene TRBJ1-5; perhaps TRBD1 as D (6 bases). The germline V and J ends were trimmed by 5 bases and 0 bases, with 8 bases remaining between them. From germline, CDR1 is SGHVS and CDR2 FQNEAQ. The CDR3 has 14 residues. The CDR3 here is CASSLQGSNQPQHF. In DNA, the CDR3 is TGTGCCAGCAGCCTACAGGGTAGCAATCAGCCCCAGCATTTT.

This chain links TRBV30 with TRBJ2-3; tentative D call: TRBD1 (5 bases). The CDR3 length is 14 residues. V shed 2 bases and J shed 0 bases, with 9 bases lying between them. CDR1 and CDR2 from the germline V gene are GTSNPN and SVGIG (reference sequence). The CDR3 DNA follows: TGTGCCTGGAGTAGGGGCTTAAGCACAGATACGCAGTATTTT. It translates to CAWSRGLSTDTQYF.

This sequence joins TRBV19 and TRBJ1-5; D perhaps matches TRBD1 (5 bases). Germline V gene sequence: CDR1 LNHDA, CDR2 SQIVND (reference sequence). The CDR3 is 12 amino acids. V was cut by 7 bases and J by 11 bases, with 15 bases left in between. Written as DNA, the CDR3 is TGTGCCAGTACGGGGGGAAGGGTGGCCCAGCATTTT. Its protein product is CASTGGRVAQHF.

The V and J genes are TRBV18 and TRBJ1-1; the D is unclear. V lost 2 bases to trimming and J lost 4 bases, with 8 bases between them. Germline CDR1 is KGHSH and CDR2 is LQKENI. This CDR3 has 13 residues. The CDR3 sequence is CASSPSPSTEAFF. DNA of the CDR3: TGTGCCAGCTCACCATCCCCCTCCACTGAAGCTTTCTTT.